This TCR beta chain was obtained from a study of CD8 T cells in Susac syndrome (dated by TCRdb to about 2019). Context from the whole study: Of the Susac syndrome patients who were sequenced, eight or nine were in clinical remission while more than five had clinically active disease. At the time of blood withdrawal, Susac syndrome patients were either therapy-naive, taking corticosteroids (with some also receiving IVIg), or on IVIg alone. Whether CD8+ T cell activation and differentiation in Susac syndrome was antigen driven was tested using repertoire sequencing. CD8+ T cell repertoire clonality was compared between 11 to 12 healthy donors, some 14 Susac syndrome patients and around 15 multiple sclerosis patients.

On this clonotype: The antigen this receptor binds is unknown. The sample holds no much larger clone one base away, and base qualities are not on file.

Peripheral blood CD8+ and CD4+ T cells from healthy donors, Susac syndrome patients and multiple sclerosis patients were profiled using high-throughput TCR beta sequencing. The Susac syndrome patients fulfilled recently defined diagnostic criteria for definite or probable disease. CD8+ TEMRA cells were enriched by FACS, while bulk CD8+ and CD4+ T cells were purified by magnetic negative isolation. Blood was drawn into EDTA tubes, processed within 24 hours, and PBMCs were isolated by density gradient centrifugation. PBMCs destined for TCR sequencing were cryopreserved in liquid nitrogen and later thawed in a 37 °C water bath. The sorted or isolated CD4+, CD8+ and CD8+ TEMRA cells had a purity of 90% or higher. RNA was extracted with the RNeasy kit and roughly 0.45 to 1 ug was reverse transcribed using random hexamers. The immunoSEQ multiplex PCR assay, covering 54 Vbeta and 13 Jbeta segments, was used to amplify TCR beta CDR3 regions. To correct PCR amplification bias, a synthetic template baseline was used for both primer optimization and computational correction. The study's processing was this. Reads were annotated to V, D and J genes per IMGT and analyzed with immunoSEQ Analyzer, keeping only productive sequences. Clonality was computed as one minus Shannon entropy normalized by log2 of the number of productive unique sequences. For each patient and control, public and private clones were evaluated within the 100 most prevalent clones. A clone was defined as Susac-specific if it was absent from the healthy and MS cohorts, from 1052 published viral clones and from other ImmuneACCESS disease sequences. TCRdb reprocessing: public reads trimmed at Q25 with fastp, clones called with MiXCR, in-frame beta chains kept. Identical CDR3 proteins give one entry, which carries the most common genes and DNA. The V and J calls were not made by the authors but by TCRdb's processing. The sample profile shows about 120,000 distinct CDR3 sequences; about 93% of them were found once. Roughly 0.29% of the sample is in the top ten clones.

Results the study describes overall, beyond this receptor: Clonal expansion was seen in Susac syndrome CD8+ repertoires, peaking in CD8+ TEMRA cells and being greater in clinically active patients than in remitting ones. Looking at Susac-specific public clones, the researchers identified some 15 in the total CD8+ repertoire and five in the CD8+ TEMRA repertoire. The study acknowledged that relatively few individuals were included in the TCR sequencing and HLA analysis.

The sequencing input was CD8+ T cells from PBMCs. The clonotype comes from a human donor with Susac syndrome.

The CDR3 in this case is CSASHPSHNKLFF. Here is the DNA: TGCAGTGCTAGTCATCCCAGCCATAACAAACTGTTTTTT. The sequence links TRBV20-1 to TRBJ1-4; the D segment cannot be called with confidence. The V and J ends are trimmed by 3 bases and 11 bases, leaving 16 bases between them. The CDR3 runs 13 amino acids, cysteine and phenylalanine included. Of the read, only the CDR3 DNA is kept; its 39 bases are in frame from base 1. For CDR1 and CDR2, the germline V gene (reference sequence) lists DFQATT and SNEGSKA.